The rows below give T cell receptor beta chains drawn from one sample of a study of type 1 and type 2 diabetes patients. TCRdb passed the multiplex PCR reads through MiXCR, listing each CDR3 protein once. Among 250,000 to 300,000 distinct CDR3 sequences listed, roughly 50% were seen once. The sequencing input was peripheral blood mononuclear cells (PBMCs). These receptors were collected from a man between 18 and 35 years old with type 2 diabetes. Each CDR3 is given with its conserved first and last residue. Each record gives: V gene, J gene, D gene, clone size, CDR3 DNA, CDR3 protein. A D gene is named only where the DNA matches it firmly. A clone size is listed for some rows: how often the clone was seen (once, few, many), or a class if it is expanded.

v_call: TRBV7-9; j_call: TRBJ2-7; d_call: .; clone_size: .; cdr3_nt: TGTGCCAGCACCCGGACCCCTAACCAAGAGGGGCAGTACTTC; cdr3_aa: CASTRTPNQEGQYF
v_call: TRBV2; j_call: TRBJ2-6; d_call: .; clone_size: many; cdr3_nt: TGTGCCAGCATTCTAGGCGGAACTTCTTCTGGGGCCAACGTCCTGACTTTC; cdr3_aa: CASILGGTSSGANVLTF
v_call: TRBV20-1; j_call: TRBJ2-7; d_call: TRBD2; clone_size: many; cdr3_nt: TGCAGTGCTCGTAGGGTAGCGGGAGAGTCTTACGAGCAGTACTTC; cdr3_aa: CSARRVAGESYEQYF
v_call: TRBV6-5; j_call: TRBJ2-1; d_call: TRBD2; clone_size: few; cdr3_nt: TGTGCCAGCAGCTCCCGACTAGCGTCCTACAATGAGCAGTTCTTC; cdr3_aa: CASSSRLASYNEQFF
v_call: TRBV7-3; j_call: TRBJ2-3; d_call: .; clone_size: .; cdr3_nt: TGTGCCAGCAGCTTATTTCGGGAGATCCGCACAGATACGCAGTATTTT; cdr3_aa: CASSLFREIRTDTQYF
v_call: TRBV7-2; j_call: TRBJ2-7; d_call: .; clone_size: few; cdr3_nt: TGTGCCAGCAGCTTAGAGGTCCGTAACTCCTACGAGCAGTACTTC; cdr3_aa: CASSLEVRNSYEQYF
v_call: TRBV7-6; j_call: TRBJ1-2; d_call: .; clone_size: .; cdr3_nt: TGTGCCAGCAGCTTGGACATCTATAACTATGGCTACACCTTC; cdr3_aa: CASSLDIYNYGYTF
v_call: TRBV2; j_call: TRBJ2-5; d_call: .; clone_size: .; cdr3_nt: TGTGCCAGCACAGCCCGGGCCCTGTTACAAGAGACCCAGTACTTC; cdr3_aa: CASTARALLQETQYF
v_call: TRBV10-1; j_call: TRBJ1-1; d_call: TRBD1; clone_size: .; cdr3_nt: TGCGCCAGCAGCATGACAGGGGACCTCACTGAAGCTTTCTTT; cdr3_aa: CASSMTGDLTEAFF
v_call: TRBV24-1; j_call: TRBJ2-1; d_call: .; clone_size: few; cdr3_nt: TGTGCCACCAGTGACCAAAGGATGGGCTCCTACAATGAGCAGTTCTTC; cdr3_aa: CATSDQRMGSYNEQFF
v_call: TRBV6-4; j_call: TRBJ2-7; d_call: .; clone_size: .; cdr3_nt: TGTGCCAGCAGTTACGGGGTGGGCTACTACGAGCAGTACTTC; cdr3_aa: CASSYGVGYYEQYF
v_call: TRBV11-2; j_call: TRBJ1-1; d_call: .; clone_size: few; cdr3_nt: TGTGCCAGCAGCGAATGGGTGGTTGAAGCTTTCTTT; cdr3_aa: CASSEWVVEAFF
v_call: TRBV2; j_call: TRBJ2-1; d_call: .; clone_size: .; cdr3_nt: TGTGCCAGCAGTTTCCGGAAGGTGAACAATGAGCAGTTCTTC; cdr3_aa: CASSFRKVNNEQFF
v_call: TRBV20-1; j_call: TRBJ2-1; d_call: TRBD2; clone_size: few; cdr3_nt: TGCAGTGCTGGGACTAGCGGGGGCTACAATGAGCAGTTCTTC; cdr3_aa: CSAGTSGGYNEQFF
v_call: TRBV7-3; j_call: TRBJ2-1; d_call: .; clone_size: few; cdr3_nt: TGTGCCAGCAGCCCATCACAACTTGTCAATGAGCAGTTCTTC; cdr3_aa: CASSPSQLVNEQFF
v_call: TRBV19; j_call: TRBJ1-1; d_call: .; clone_size: few; cdr3_nt: TGTGCCAGTAGTTTAAGCAGGCGGAGCACTGAAGCTTTCTTT; cdr3_aa: CASSLSRRSTEAFF
v_call: TRBV7-3; j_call: TRBJ1-2; d_call: TRBD1; clone_size: .; cdr3_nt: TGCGCCAGCAGTGTCGTCCGGGACAGTCGCGTGGATGGCTACACCTTC; cdr3_aa: CASSVVRDSRVDGYTF
v_call: TRBV6-5; j_call: TRBJ2-3; d_call: .; clone_size: .; cdr3_nt: TGTGCCAGCGGAGGAGGCACAGATACGCAGTATTTT; cdr3_aa: CASGGGTDTQYF
v_call: TRBV7-3; j_call: TRBJ2-3; d_call: .; clone_size: few; cdr3_nt: TGTGCCAGCAGCTTAGTGGGGGTATCGGATACGCAGTATTTT; cdr3_aa: CASSLVGVSDTQYF
v_call: TRBV30; j_call: TRBJ2-7; d_call: .; clone_size: .; cdr3_nt: TGTGCCTGGTTCGGCAGGGGTCGAACCTACGAGCAGTACTTC; cdr3_aa: CAWFGRGRTYEQYF
v_call: TRBV10-3; j_call: TRBJ2-1; d_call: TRBD1; clone_size: .; cdr3_nt: TGTGCCATCAAACTGGACAGGGCCAATGAGCAGTTCTTC; cdr3_aa: CAIKLDRANEQFF
v_call: TRBV24-1; j_call: TRBJ2-7; d_call: .; clone_size: few; cdr3_nt: TGTGCCACCAGTGATTTGAGGGACAAATACGAGCAGTACTTC; cdr3_aa: CATSDLRDKYEQYF
v_call: TRBV6-6; j_call: TRBJ2-7; d_call: .; clone_size: .; cdr3_nt: TGTGCCAGCAGTGAACACAGGGCCTGCTCCTACGAGCAGTACTTC; cdr3_aa: CASSEHRACSYEQYF
v_call: TRBV2; j_call: TRBJ2-3; d_call: TRBD2; clone_size: .; cdr3_nt: TGTGCCAGCAGTGGAGTACTAGCGGGAAGAGCAGATACGCAGTATTTT; cdr3_aa: CASSGVLAGRADTQYF
v_call: TRBV27; j_call: TRBJ2-7; d_call: .; clone_size: .; cdr3_nt: TGTGCCAGCGCGGGCTCACCCGAGGGCCAGCAGTACTTC; cdr3_aa: CASAGSPEGQQYF
v_call: TRBV3-1; j_call: TRBJ1-2; d_call: .; clone_size: .; cdr3_nt: TGTGCCAGCAGCCAAGGCACGTCCTACAGATTGCTGGGCTACACCTTC; cdr3_aa: CASSQGTSYRLLGYTF
v_call: TRBV19; j_call: TRBJ2-7; d_call: .; clone_size: .; cdr3_nt: TGTGCCAGTAGTTTGGACGGAATCTACGAGCAGTACTTC; cdr3_aa: CASSLDGIYEQYF
v_call: TRBV7-9; j_call: TRBJ1-1; d_call: .; clone_size: .; cdr3_nt: TGTGCCAGCAGTTTGTATATGAACACTGAAGCTTTCTTT; cdr3_aa: CASSLYMNTEAFF
v_call: TRBV5-6; j_call: TRBJ2-7; d_call: TRBD2; clone_size: few; cdr3_nt: TGTGCCAGCAGCTTGGCTAGCGGGGTCCACGAGCAGTACTTC; cdr3_aa: CASSLASGVHEQYF
v_call: TRBV2; j_call: TRBJ1-2; d_call: .; clone_size: few; cdr3_nt: TGTGCCAGCAGGGCTGGAGAGAGAGGGGTCTATGGCTACACCTTC; cdr3_aa: CASRAGERGVYGYTF
v_call: TRBV19; j_call: TRBJ2-5; d_call: .; clone_size: few; cdr3_nt: TGTGCCACCCGGTCCAGGCAAGAGACCCAGTACTTC; cdr3_aa: CATRSRQETQYF